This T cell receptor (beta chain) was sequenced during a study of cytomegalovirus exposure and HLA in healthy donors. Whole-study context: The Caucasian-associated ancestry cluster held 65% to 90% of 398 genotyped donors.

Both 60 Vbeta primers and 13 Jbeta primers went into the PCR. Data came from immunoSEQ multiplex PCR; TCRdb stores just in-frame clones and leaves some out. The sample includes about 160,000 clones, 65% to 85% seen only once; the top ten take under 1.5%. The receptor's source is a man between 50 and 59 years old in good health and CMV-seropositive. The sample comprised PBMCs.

The CDR3 loop is CASSSTTTGPPYEQYF. The CDR3 DNA is TGCGCCAGCAGCTCGACTACGACAGGTCCGCCCTACGAGCAGTACTTC. V gene TRBV5-1 combines with J gene TRBJ2-7; possibly TRBD1 for D (6 bases). Trimming removed 3 bases from V and 2 bases from J, with 18 bases in between. Germline assignment: CDR1 SGHRS and CDR2 YFSETQ. The CDR3 has 16 amino acids.